The table lists the clone carrying this T cell receptor (beta chain) with a few counts. The antigen is undetermined. The source of the sample is a study of T cell repertoires in cytomegalovirus infection. TCRdb reprocessed the reads with MiXCR, giving one entry per CDR3 protein. The table has around 100,000 distinct CDR3 sequences, over 9.5% seen once. V lost 2 bases and J 7 bases, leaving 14 bases between the germline ends. The germline V gene has CDR1 MDHEN and CDR2 SYDVKM. The CDR3 is 15 residues long. This receptor was taken from a human donor in good health (CMV status not recorded). Some clones in this sample may be carry-over from other donors' samples. The sequenced material came from PBMCs, sequenced either directly or after in vitro stimulation (not recorded which). This chain links TRBV28 with TRBJ2-2; maybe TRBD2 (6 bases). The CDR3 sequence is CASSLAGSGIGELFF. Written as DNA, the CDR3 is TGTGCCAGCAGTTTAGCCGGGAGCGGTATCGGGGAGCTGTTTTTT.